This T cell receptor beta chain was recovered during a study of T cells in Graves' hyperthyroidism and ophthalmopathy. The CDR3 regions of TCR beta were amplified from RNA transcripts. Primed by the HTBI set, a first-round RT-PCR was run on the TCR CDR3. TCRdb independently ran MiXCR on the multiplex PCR reads; one entry per CDR3 protein. This sample has 600,000 to 700,000 distinct CDR3 sequences, with about 45% found just once. The ends were cut back, 4 bases at V and 4 bases at J, with 4 bases in the middle. CDR1 MGHDK and CDR2 SYGVNS come from the germline V gene. The CDR3 extends over 11 amino acids.

The rearrangement uses TRBV25-1 and TRBJ2-5; D uncertain. This clonotype was obtained from an adult man with Graves' disease, either hyperthyroidism or ophthalmopathy (not recorded which). Sequencing was done on a sample of peripheral blood or thyroid tissue (not recorded which). CDR3 nucleotides: TGTGCCAGCAGTGGGACAGAGACCCAGTACTTC. Translated: CASSGTETQYF.